The 32 T cell receptor beta chains below all came from one sample that was sequenced in a study of tumor-infiltrating lymphocytes in localized non-small cell lung cancer (dated by TCRdb to the early 2020s). The method behind the library was the immunoSEQ multiplex PCR assay. What TCRdb holds here is the immuneACCESS table cut down to in-frame rearrangements. Part of the clones is not present; checked against another copy, under half of the missing clones reflect an unresolved V gene, and the others are unexplained. A total of over 10,000 clones appear in this sample, 80% to 90% of them only once. Clones ranked in the top ten supply about 4% of the sample. The sequenced material came from uninvolved lung tissue not adjacent to the tumor. All receptors derive from a human donor with non-small cell lung cancer.

The chain combines TRBV30 with TRBJ1-2; TRBD1 matches 11 bases. Trimming at V came to 5 bases and at J to 14 bases, leaving 13 bases not matched to a gene. Germline V lookup: CDR1 GTSNPN, CDR2 SVGIG (reference sequence). This CDR3 region has 13 residues. CDR3 region: CAWGDKSRDRGTF. CDR3 nucleotide sequence: TGTGCCTGGGGGGACAAAAGCCGGGACAGGGGGACCTTC.

The V and J genes are TRBV4-1 and TRBJ1-2; D might be TRBD1 (5 bases). The CDR3 consists of 13 residues. Germline V gene sequence: CDR1 MGHRA, CDR2 YSYEKL. Between the trimmed V and J ends, which lost 0 bases and 4 bases, there was a span of 6 bases. CDR3 sequence reads: CASSQDGTYGYTF. In nucleotides, the CDR3 is TGCGCCAGCAGCCAAGATGGGACCTATGGCTACACCTTC.

The rearrangement links TRBV18 to TRBJ1-6, with 10 positions matching TRBD1. Germline CDR1 KGHSH, CDR2 LQKENI. The CDR3 consists of 17 residues. J lost 6 bases, V lost 4 bases, and 9 bases had no gene match. The DNA for the CDR3 is TGTGCCAGCTCACACTCAAGCCGGGACAGGGGTAATTCACCCCTCCACTTT. Protein: CASSHSSRDRGNSPLHF.

The chain couples TRBV2 to TRBJ2-2; possible D gene TRBD1, 5 bases. CDR1 is SNHLY and CDR2 is FYNNEI in the germline V gene. V lost 9 bases to trimming and J lost 2 bases, with 10 bases between them. The CDR3 is made up of 13 amino acids. The CDR3 reads CARRQINTGELFF. CDR3 in DNA: TGTGCCAGACGACAGATTAACACCGGGGAGCTGTTTTTT.

This chain links TRBV6-6 with TRBJ2-2, with 7 bases matching TRBD2. Trimming took 7 bases from V and 4 from J; bases not matched to a gene: 12. The CDR3 spans 16 residues. Germline V gene lookup returns CDR1 MNHNY and CDR2 SVGAGI (reference sequence). The CDR3 loop reads CASTNGGRAVTGELFF. CDR3 nucleotide sequence: TGTGCCAGCACCAACGGGGGGAGGGCCGTCACCGGGGAGCTGTTTTTT.

The rearrangement links TRBV29-1 to TRBJ1-2, with D perhaps TRBD1 (5 bases). The CDR3 contains 15 residues. V lost 1 base, J lost 8 bases, and 20 bases lay in between. CDR1 and CDR2 from the germline V gene are SQVTM and ANQGSEA. This CDR3 is CSVEAPGTSVGGYTF. DNA of the CDR3: TGCAGCGTTGAAGCTCCCGGGACGTCGGTTGGGGGCTACACCTTC.

The chain joins TRBV6-6 to TRBJ2-1; D is possibly TRBD1 or TRBD2 (7 bases each). CDR1 MNHNY and CDR2 SVGAGI come from the germline V gene (reference sequence). This CDR3 has 16 amino acids. V was shortened by 6 bases and J by 5 bases, with 20 bases between the two germline ends. Here the CDR3 DNA reads TGTGCCAGCAGCCAAGGGGGCCTAGCGGTAAACAATGAGCAGTTCTTC. This gives the protein CASSQGGLAVNNEQFF.

This clone has more than one count but fewer than ten. V gene TRBV6-5 combines with J gene TRBJ1-2; D is perhaps TRBD1 (6 bases). Trimming left V 10 bases short and J 2 bases short, with 14 bases between. Germline CDR1 MNHEY, CDR2 SVGAGI. The CDR3 runs 13 residues. CDR3 sequence: CATKRGDNYGYTF. Here the CDR3 DNA reads TGTGCCACAAAGAGGGGGGACAACTATGGCTACACCTTC.

The genes are TRBV5-1 and TRBJ2-1, with 7 bases aligning to TRBD2. The ends lost 7 bases at V and 0 bases at J; junction bases unmatched: 7. Germline CDR1 is SGHRS and CDR2 is YFSETQ. The CDR3 has 15 residues. CDR3 DNA sequence: TGCGCCAGCCGACTAGCCATAAGCTCCTACAATGAGCAGTTCTTC. This encodes CASRLAISSYNEQFF.

The rearrangement uses TRBV6-1 and TRBJ2-5, with TRBD1 identical over 8 bases. Germline trimming cut 7 bases from V and 3 bases from J; bases unmatched to any gene: 7. The CDR3 is made up of 14 amino acids. The germline V gene encodes CDR1 MNHNS and CDR2 SASEGT. The DNA for the CDR3 is TGTGCCAGCACCCCTGGGACAGGAGAAGAGACCCAGTACTTC. It codes for CASTPGTGEETQYF.

This chain links TRBV2 with TRBJ1-1; tentative D call: TRBD1 (5 bases). Trimming cost V 4 bases and J 7 bases, with 19 bases left between them. Germline V lookup: CDR1 SNHLY, CDR2 FYNNEI. The CDR3 spans 15 residues. CDR3 region: CASSAGHFLGGEAFF. CDR3 sequence (DNA): TGTGCCAGCAGTGCTGGACACTTCCTTGGAGGTGAAGCTTTCTTT.

V usage is TRBV5-1 and J usage is TRBJ2-5; D unresolved. This CDR3 comprises 13 residues. Trimming shortened V by 5 bases and J by 5 bases, and 13 bases separated the two germline ends. From germline, CDR1 is SGHRS and CDR2 YFSETQ. The CDR3 is CASSTPGGETQYF. CDR3 nucleotide sequence: TGCGCCAGCAGTACCCCCGGTGGGGAGACCCAGTACTTC.

In nucleotides, the CDR3 is TGTGCCAGCAGTGACGGACAGATTGGGCCCCAGCATTTT. As protein: CASSDGQIGPQHF. V usage is TRBV6-1 and J usage is TRBJ1-5; possible D gene TRBD1, 6 bases. Looked up from germline, CDR1 is MNHNS and CDR2 is SASEGT. V was clipped by 3 bases and J by 9 bases, with 12 bases between them. There are 13 residues in the CDR3.

This chain joins TRBV19 and TRBJ2-7, with 9 bases fitting TRBD2. V dropped 3 bases and J dropped 3; count of bases not matched to a gene: 6. The CDR3 runs 15 residues. The V gene's germline CDR1 is LNHDA and CDR2 SQIVND (reference sequence). CDR3: CASSIAAGGHYEQYF. Written as DNA, the CDR3 is TGTGCCAGTAGTATCGCAGCGGGAGGACACTACGAGCAGTACTTC.

The chain uses TRBV28 and TRBJ2-3; unclear D gene. The V end was cut by 8 bases, the J end by 0 bases, with 12 bases between. This CDR3 comprises 14 residues. The V gene's germline CDR1 is MDHEN and CDR2 SYDVKM. The CDR3 nucleotides read TGTGCCAGCGGCTACTTGGTTAGCACAGATACGCAGTATTTT. As protein: CASGYLVSTDTQYF.

CDR3 DNA: TGCGCCAGCAGCTTGGTTGTATCCAGCTCCTACGAGCAGTACTTC. It yields the protein CASSLVVSSSYEQYF. This chain connects TRBV5-1 to TRBJ2-7; D remains unclear. The CDR3 length is 15 residues. Looked up from germline, CDR1 is SGHRS and CDR2 is YFSETQ. The V end lost 0 bases, the J end lost 0 bases, and 10 bases lay between the germline ends.

On this clone itself: Compared with germline, one end of the junction differs, possibly owing to a read error. This rearrangement joins TRBV7-7 to TRBJ2-5; D is perhaps TRBD1 (5 bases). This CDR3 is built from 15 residues. Germline V gene sequence: CDR1 SSHAT, CDR2 FNYEAQ (reference sequence). The chain's CDR3 is CASSLVPGFRETQYF. CDR3 bases: TGTGCTAGCAGCTTAGTTCCAGGGTTCCGAGAGACCCAGTACTTC.

The V and J genes are TRBV7-9 and TRBJ2-1; TRBD2 matches 9 bases. Unmatched junction bases numbered 5, after V lost 4 bases and J lost 4 bases. Germline V gene data show CDR1 as SEHNR and CDR2 as FQNEAQ (reference sequence). This CDR3 region has 15 residues. The CDR3 bases are TGTGCCAGCAGCTCTCTAGCGGGACTATACAATGAGCAGTTCTTC. Its translation is CASSSLAGLYNEQFF.

The chain couples TRBV4-1 to TRBJ2-3; possibly TRBD1 or TRBD2 for D (5 bases each). The V end was cut by 5 bases, the J end by 2 bases, with 11 bases between. Germline V gene sequence: CDR1 MGHRA, CDR2 YSYEKL. The CDR3 is 14 residues long. The CDR3 protein is CASSSGAATDTQYF. In nucleotides, the CDR3 is TGCGCCAGCAGCTCCGGGGCGGCCACAGATACGCAGTATTTT.

The V gene is TRBV6-5, the J gene TRBJ2-3, with 10 positions matching TRBD1. Germline values: CDR1 MNHEY, CDR2 SVGAGI. V lost 2 bases and J lost 2; bases outside the gene matches: 1. The CDR3 is made up of 15 amino acids. Here the CDR3 DNA reads TGTGCCAGCAGTTACGGGACAGGGGACACAGATACGCAGTATTTT. Translated: CASSYGTGDTDTQYF.

The chain links TRBV5-1 to TRBJ1-1; TRBD1 is a possible D gene (5 bases). Germline-derived CDR1 and CDR2 are SGHRS and YFSETQ. CDR3 length: 14 residues. V was trimmed by 3 bases and J by 0 bases, leaving 9 bases between them. Here the CDR3 DNA reads TGCGCCAGCAGCTGGGGGGGTGTGAACACTGAAGCTTTCTTT. This encodes CASSWGGVNTEAFF. Filled out from reference TRBV5-1 and TRBJ1-1, the complete variable domain reads KAGVTQTPRYLIKTRGQQVTLSCSPISGHRSVSWYQQTPGQGLQFLFEYFSETQRNKGNFPGRFSGRQFSNSRSEMNVSTLELGDSALYLCASSWGGVNTEAFFGQGTRLTVV.

CDR3 protein: CSGMTGEDGYTF. CDR3 in DNA: TGCAGCGGGATGACAGGGGAGGATGGCTACACCTTC. The J gene is TRBJ1-2, the V gene TRBV29-1, with TRBD1 matching over 8 bases. Germline-derived CDR1 and CDR2 are SQVTM and ANQGSEA. This CDR3 spans 12 amino acids. Trimming cost V 7 bases and J 6 bases; bases outside gene matches: 7.

Only one count was recorded for this clone. As DNA, the CDR3 is TGTGCCAGCAGCTTTGGGGGGACAGGGACCACCGGGGAGCTGTTTTTT. This encodes CASSFGGTGTTGELFF. The J gene is TRBJ2-2, the V gene TRBV11-3; 9 positions agree with TRBD1. The J segment lost 4 bases and the V segment lost 3 bases, leaving 6 bases of the junction unmatched. The CDR3 sequence is 16 residues long. Germline V gives CDR1 SGHNT, CDR2 YENEEA.

This sequence joins TRBV5-4 and TRBJ1-1, with a possible D match to TRBD1 (6 bases). V lost 0 bases to trimming and J lost 2 bases, with 8 bases between them. The CDR3 is 14 amino acids. Germline lookup yields CDR1 SGHNT and CDR2 YYREEE (reference sequence). CDR3 amino acids: CASSLGTENTEAFF. CDR3 bases: TGTGCCAGCAGCTTGGGGACAGAAAACACTGAAGCTTTCTTT.

This clone was counted once. The chain has TRBV4-1 and TRBJ2-4; TRBD1 matches 10 bases. This CDR3 comprises 17 residues. CDR1 and CDR2 (germline): MGHRA, YSYEKL. Losses at the gene ends were 2 bases for V and 0 bases for J; bases not matched to a gene: 4. CDR3 bases: TGCGCCAGCAGCCAACCGGGGACAGGGGTAGCCAAAAACATTCAGTACTTC. It specifies CASSQPGTGVAKNIQYF.

The chain links TRBV5-1 to TRBJ2-7; D uncertain. This CDR3 contains 14 residues. V lost 2 bases, J lost 2 bases, and 11 bases lay in between. From germline, CDR1 is SGHRS and CDR2 YFSETQ. The CDR3 sequence: CASSLDPETYEQYF. The CDR3 DNA sequence: TGCGCCAGCAGCTTAGACCCAGAAACCTACGAGCAGTACTTC.

This rearrangement joins TRBV6-5 to TRBJ1-6; maybe TRBD1 (6 bases). Between the trimmed V and J ends, which lost 6 bases and 7 bases, there was a span of 13 bases. This CDR3 contains 14 residues. Germline CDR1 is MNHEY and CDR2 is SVGAGI. CDR3 protein: CASRARGRNSPLHF. The CDR3 DNA follows: TGTGCCAGCAGGGCCCGGGGGCGGAATTCACCCCTCCACTTT.

The rearrangement joins TRBV2 to TRBJ1-5; 9 bases agree with TRBD1. The CDR3 is made up of 15 amino acids. Germline CDR1 SNHLY, CDR2 FYNNEI. J was trimmed by 5 bases and V by 6 bases; bases with no gene match: 8. CDR3 nucleotides: TGTGCCAGCAGGCCCGGGACAGGGTTTTATCAGCCCCAGCATTTT. Translating gives CASRPGTGFYQPQHF. Full variable domain (missing parts from reference TRBV2 and TRBJ1-5): EPEVTQTPSHQVTQMGQEVILRCVPISNHLYFYWYRQILGQKVEFLVSFYNNEISEKSEIFDDQFSVERPDGSNFTLKIRSTKLEDSAMYFCASRPGTGFYQPQHFGDGTRLSIL.

This clone came up once. The chain couples TRBV5-1 to TRBJ2-1; 7 bases agree with TRBD1. The V segment lost 0 bases and the J segment 0 bases; nucleotides outside the gene matches: 12. Germline assignment: CDR1 SGHRS and CDR2 YFSETQ. The CDR3 has 19 amino acids. CDR3 in DNA: TGCGCCAGCAGCTTGGGAGACAGGGTACCCAGGAGCTCCTACAATGAGCAGTTCTTC. The encoded protein is CASSLGDRVPRSSYNEQFF.

The J gene is TRBJ1-5, the V gene TRBV15; maybe TRBD1 (6 bases). Germline assignment: CDR1 LNHNV and CDR2 YYDKDF (reference sequence). V lost 0 bases, J lost 7 bases, and 16 bases lay in between. The CDR3 consists of 16 residues. CDR3 DNA: TGTGCCACCAGCAGAGATGTACAGGGCCAAGGGCAGCCCCAGCATTTT. The encoded protein is CATSRDVQGQGQPQHF.

The chain carries TRBV19 and TRBJ2-5; 7 bases fit TRBD1. After removal of 5 bases from V and 1 base from J, the junction contained 7 bases not matched to a gene. CDR1 and CDR2 (germline): LNHDA, SQIVND (reference sequence). This CDR3 is 15 amino acids long. CDR3 bases: TGTGCCAGTAGTGATTTACAGGGGATCCAAGAGACCCAGTACTTC. It translates to CASSDLQGIQETQYF.

The gene calls are TRBV6-1 and TRBJ2-7; 9 positions match TRBD1. V lost 10 bases, J lost 2 bases, and 6 bases stayed unmatched. The CDR3 is 13 amino acids. Per germline, CDR1 MNHNS and CDR2 SASEGT. Here the CDR3 reads CAILRQGAYEQYF. The CDR3 DNA sequence: TGTGCCATCCTAAGACAGGGGGCCTACGAGCAGTACTTC.